Listed here is a single T cell receptor (beta chain). Authors' methods: Reference gene primers were amplified, and this amplification served to estimate nucleated cell counts. Clones were sequenced by immunoSEQ multiplex PCR, and TCRdb holds only the in-frame ones, with some missing. That table gives V, J and clone size, and the DNA gave D and trimming. Of 40,000 to 50,000 clones listed, 88% are singletons. The J segment lost 1 base and the V segment lost 5 bases, leaving 5 bases of the junction unmatched. Looked up from germline, CDR1 is SGHVS and CDR2 is FQNEAQ. The CDR3 runs 16 residues. This specimen belongs to a study of blood T cell repertoires in COVID-19. Study details: Samples representing acute and convalescent COVID-19 were sourced from the United States, Italy and Spain. Sample material is recorded as cDNA or gDNA derived from T cells, B-cell-depleted T cells, or PBMCs.

The TCR was taken from a man aged 50 to 60 with active COVID-19. What was sequenced was peripheral blood. This chain connects TRBV7-8 to TRBJ2-5; 12 bases fit TRBD2. This CDR3 is CASSGRTSGIQETQYF. In nucleotides, the CDR3 is TGTGCCAGCAGCGGCCGGACTAGCGGGATCCAAGAGACCCAGTACTTC.